Listed here are 31 T cell receptor beta chains from one sample, sequenced in a study of technical replicates of blood from a few donors. The method was immunoSEQ multiplex PCR; TCRdb's version includes in-frame clones alone and lacks a portion of them. The sample has more than 70,000 clones, roughly nine tenths seen once. Sequencing was carried out using T cells isolated from PBMCs. These receptors were taken from a human donor in good health.

The chain combines TRBV28 with TRBJ1-2; no clear D gene. Germline V gene lookup returns CDR1 MDHEN and CDR2 SYDVKM. The V end was cut by 4 bases, the J end by 8 bases, with 17 bases between. This CDR3 contains 14 residues. The CDR3 spells CASSWADLPGGYTF. Here the CDR3 DNA reads TGTGCCAGCAGTTGGGCCGACCTCCCTGGGGGCTACACCTTC.

This chain connects TRBV5-1 to TRBJ2-3, with 7 nucleotides matching TRBD1. The junction had 9 bases not matched to a gene; V was cut back by 5 bases and J by 0 bases. The length of the CDR3 is 16 residues. CDR1 is SGHRS and CDR2 is YFSETQ in the germline V gene. CDR3 in DNA: TGCGCCAGCAGAACAGGGGCCCGCTTAAGCACAGATACGCAGTATTTT. Amino acids: CASRTGARLSTDTQYF.

The sample holds one count of this clone. The rearrangement uses TRBV10-3 and TRBJ2-1; 10 nucleotides line up with TRBD2. V was clipped by 8 bases and J by 5 bases; unmatched bases: 3. This CDR3 contains 13 residues. Germline-derived CDR1 and CDR2 are ENHRY and SYGVKD. The CDR3 is CAIASGRDNEQFF. In DNA form, the CDR3 reads TGTGCCATCGCGAGCGGGAGGGACAATGAGCAGTTCTTC.

The chain combines TRBV28 with TRBJ1-2; maybe TRBD1 (6 bases). The CDR3 covers 13 residues. CDR1 is MDHEN and CDR2 is SYDVKM in the germline V gene. V lost 4 bases and J lost 5, with 11 bases in between. The CDR3 DNA is TGTGCCAGCAGTTCGGGACAAGGGTATGGCTACACCTTC. Residues: CASSSGQGYGYTF.

The chain couples TRBV14 to TRBJ2-7, with 7 bases identical to TRBD2. CDR3 length: 15 amino acids. Germline loops: CDR1 SGHDN, CDR2 FVKESK. Trimming removed 7 bases from V and 0 bases from J; junction bases left unmatched: 9. The CDR3 sequence: CASNTPRGFSYEQYF. Here the CDR3 DNA reads TGTGCCAGCAACACGCCGCGGGGGTTCTCCTACGAGCAGTACTTC.

This sequence joins TRBV5-4 and TRBJ2-1; 7 positions match TRBD2. After removal of 2 bases from V and 3 bases from J, the junction contained 8 bases not matched to a gene. Germline loops: CDR1 SGHNT, CDR2 YYREEE (reference sequence). The CDR3 spans 16 residues. In nucleotides, the CDR3 is TGTGCCAGCAGCTTAGCTTTAGCGGGTAACTACAATGAGCAGTTCTTC. Its protein product is CASSLALAGNYNEQFF.

This clone has only one observation. V and J are TRBV5-1 and TRBJ2-7, with 8 positions matching TRBD2. The V and J ends lost 5 bases and 7 bases, in that order; junction bases with no gene match: 5. The CDR3 is 12 residues long. Germline-derived CDR1 and CDR2 are SGHRS and YFSETQ. CDR3 bases: TGCGCCAGCAGGGTGTCGGGGGGGGAGCAGTACTTC. It specifies CASRVSGGEQYF. Using reference TRBV5-1 and TRBJ2-7 for the parts outside the CDR3, the full variable domain is KAGVTQTPRYLIKTRGQQVTLSCSPISGHRSVSWYQQTPGQGLQFLFEYFSETQRNKGNFPGRFSGRQFSNSRSEMNVSTLELGDSALYLCASRVSGGEQYFGPGTRLTVT.

The chain combines TRBV29-1 with TRBJ1-1, with 8 bases that match TRBD1. V lost 7 bases to trimming and J lost 5 bases; unmatched junction nucleotides: 9. Germline V gives CDR1 SQVTM, CDR2 ANQGSEA. The CDR3 loop spans 13 amino acids. The CDR3 reads CSARRQGPTEAFF. For the CDR3, the DNA is TGCAGCGCCCGACGACAGGGGCCAACTGAAGCTTTCTTT.

J is TRBJ2-1 and V is TRBV29-1, with D tentatively TRBD2 (6 bases). This CDR3 is built from 15 residues. Germline V gives CDR1 SQVTM, CDR2 ANQGSEA. Trimming took 2 bases from V and 9 from J, leaving 20 bases between them. CDR3: CSVERWEAPRGEQFF. The DNA for the CDR3 is TGCAGCGTTGAAAGGTGGGAGGCCCCCCGGGGTGAGCAGTTCTTC.

This chain connects TRBV6-1 to TRBJ2-7; D not resolved. Trimming took off 2 bases at V and 1 base at J, with 3 bases between the two ends. The CDR3 has 12 amino acids. The germline V gene has CDR1 MNHNS and CDR2 SASEGT. The CDR3 sequence: CASSELSYEQYF. The DNA for the CDR3 is TGTGCCAGCAGTGAATTATCCTACGAGCAGTACTTC.

V is TRBV5-1 and J is TRBJ1-2, with 7 bases fitting TRBD1. With V trimmed by 4 bases and J by 5 bases, 8 bases remained unmatched. The CDR3 runs to 14 residues. Per the germline V gene, CDR1 is SGHRS and CDR2 is YFSETQ. In DNA form, the CDR3 reads TGCGCCAGCAGCACCACAGGGGAGTGGTATGGCTACACCTTC. Amino acids: CASSTTGEWYGYTF.

The rearrangement links TRBV7-2 to TRBJ1-1, with unresolved D. The CDR3 loop spans 13 amino acids. Trimming stripped 1 base from V and 7 bases from J, with 10 bases between. Germline assignment: CDR1 SGHTA and CDR2 FQGNSA. The CDR3 loop reads CASSLGRQLEAFF. The CDR3 DNA sequence: TGTGCCAGCAGCTTAGGCCGACAACTTGAAGCTTTCTTT.

In its sample, this clone was seen once. The V gene is TRBV19, the J gene TRBJ2-7, with 8 bases identical to TRBD2. Germline values: CDR1 LNHDA, CDR2 SQIVND (reference sequence). The CDR3 runs to 15 residues. The V gene end was trimmed by 1 base and the J gene end by 2 bases; junction bases not matched to a gene: 4. CDR3 DNA: TGTGCCAGTAGTATAGTGGACGGGAGGGCCTACGAGCAGTACTTC. Translation gives CASSIVDGRAYEQYF.

The chain has TRBV19 and TRBJ1-3; D possibly corresponds to TRBD1 (6 bases). This CDR3 region has 13 residues. Germline V lookup: CDR1 LNHDA, CDR2 SQIVND (reference sequence). The V and J ends lost 8 bases and 4 bases respectively, with 12 bases between them. CDR3 coding DNA: TGTGCCAGTTCACAGGGTCACGGAAACACCATATATTTT. It codes for CASSQGHGNTIYF.

The chain carries TRBV14 and TRBJ2-7; D is perhaps TRBD2 (7 bases). The CDR3 is made up of 16 amino acids. The germline CDR1 and CDR2 sequences are SGHDN and FVKESK. The ends were cut back, 0 bases at V and 3 bases at J, with 15 bases in the middle. The CDR3 region is CASSQDWLGGDYEQYF. CDR3 nucleotides: TGTGCCAGCAGCCAAGATTGGTTAGGGGGGGACTACGAGCAGTACTTC.

The chain recombines TRBV30 with TRBJ1-1; tentative D call: TRBD1 (6 bases). This CDR3 is 15 amino acids long. Germline V gene sequence: CDR1 GTSNPN, CDR2 SVGIG (reference sequence). V was pared by 1 base and J by 0 bases, with 12 bases between. CDR3 in DNA: TGTGCCTGGAGTGACCTCGGACAGTTGAACACTGAAGCTTTCTTT. Protein product: CAWSDLGQLNTEAFF.

The gene calls are TRBV9 and TRBJ2-3; TRBD2 agrees at 9 bases. This CDR3 is 15 amino acids long. The germline gives CDR1 SGDLS, CDR2 YYNGEE. Unmatched junction bases numbered 3, after V lost 0 bases and J lost 4 bases. For the CDR3, the DNA is TGTGCCAGCAGCGTAGAGGCGGGAGGGCCAGATACGCAGTATTTT. Translated: CASSVEAGGPDTQYF.

The chain combines TRBV30 with TRBJ1-6; D not certain. From germline, CDR1 is GTSNPN and CDR2 SVGIG (reference sequence). The CDR3 consists of 14 residues. Deletions cut 3 bases from V and 9 bases from J, with 15 bases between. CDR3 loop: CAWSVTLEISPLHF. As DNA, the CDR3 is TGTGCCTGGAGCGTTACCTTGGAGATTTCACCCCTCCACTTT.

This chain links TRBV7-9 with TRBJ1-2; D is perhaps TRBD1 (6 bases). Per the germline V gene, CDR1 is SEHNR and CDR2 is FQNEAQ (reference sequence). The V gene lost 1 base and the J gene lost 6 bases, with 9 bases spanning the gap. CDR3 size: 13 residues. This CDR3 is CASSLEGGHGYTF. In nucleotides, the CDR3 is TGTGCCAGCAGCTTAGAGGGGGGGCATGGCTACACCTTC. Looking up the rest from reference TRBV7-9 and TRBJ1-2 gives the full variable domain: DTGVSQNPRHKITKRGQNVTFRCDPISEHNRLYWYRQTLGQGPEFLTYFQNEAQLEKSRLLSDRFSAERPKGSFSTLEIQRTEQGDSAMYLCASSLEGGHGYTFGSGTRLTVV.

This sequence joins TRBV2 and TRBJ1-5, with a weak D call TRBD1 (6 bases). The CDR3 is 13 amino acids. Germline CDR1 and CDR2: SNHLY and FYNNEI. Trimming removed 8 bases from V and 3 bases from J, with 11 bases in between. CDR3 protein: CASGGQSNQPQHF. CDR3 DNA: TGTGCCAGCGGAGGACAGTCCAATCAGCCCCAGCATTTT.

The chain combines TRBV10-1 with TRBJ2-7, with a weak D call TRBD2 (5 bases). The V gene's germline CDR1 is WNHNN and CDR2 SYGVQD (reference sequence). The CDR3 contains 13 residues. Trimming took off 8 bases at V and 3 bases at J, with 14 bases between the two ends. This CDR3 reads CASPEGMGYEQYF. DNA of the CDR3: TGCGCCAGCCCCGAGGGAATGGGCTACGAGCAGTACTTC.

This clone has a handful of counts. The CDR3 sequence: CASSLEGGAARGQYF. In DNA, the CDR3 is TGTGCCAGCAGCTTAGAGGGGGGGGCCGCTCGAGGGCAGTACTTC. The chain joins TRBV27 to TRBJ2-7, with a tentative D call TRBD2 (7 bases). Germline CDR1 MNHEY, CDR2 SMNVEV (reference sequence). This CDR3 spans 15 amino acids. Trimming removed 6 bases from V and 9 bases from J, with 24 bases in between.

The J gene is TRBJ2-1, the V gene TRBV28; 9 bases are shared with TRBD1. The CDR3 covers 13 residues. Germline CDR1 reads MDHEN; CDR2 reads SYDVKM. The junction had 0 bases not matched to a gene; V was cut back by 2 bases and J by 7 bases. This CDR3 reads CASSLDRGNEQFF. DNA for the CDR3: TGTGCCAGCAGTTTAGACAGGGGGAATGAGCAGTTCTTC.

This rearrangement joins TRBV28 to TRBJ2-7; 9 bases agree with TRBD2. Unmatched junction bases numbered 1, after V lost 2 bases and J lost 2 bases. The V gene's germline CDR1 is MDHEN and CDR2 SYDVKM. The CDR3 is 14 amino acids. CDR3 in amino acids: CASSLLAGTYEQYF. For the CDR3, the DNA is TGTGCCAGCAGTTTACTAGCGGGGACCTACGAGCAGTACTTC.

The CDR3 region is CASSIERGQNTEAFF. CDR3 nucleotides: TGTGCCAGTAGTATAGAGAGAGGACAGAACACTGAAGCTTTCTTT. The genes are TRBV19 and TRBJ1-1; weak D call: TRBD1 (5 bases). V lost 0 bases to trimming and J lost 1 base, with 9 bases between them. Germline V lookup: CDR1 LNHDA, CDR2 SQIVND (reference sequence). The CDR3 is made up of 15 amino acids. The full variable domain, in which reference TRBV19 and TRBJ1-1 provide the parts outside the CDR3, is DGGITQSPKYLFRKEGQNVTLSCEQNLNHDAMYWYRQDPGQGLRLIYYSQIVNDFQKGDIAEGYSVSREKKESFPLTVTSAQKNPTAFYLCASSIERGQNTEAFFGQGTRLTVV.

The gene calls are TRBV7-9 and TRBJ2-1; 9 positions match TRBD1. Germline loops: CDR1 SEHNR, CDR2 FQNEAQ (reference sequence). The trim removed 5 bases at V and 1 base at J, leaving 3 bases unmatched. The CDR3 sequence is 15 residues long. CDR3 loop: CASSLDRGSYNEQFF. In nucleotides, the CDR3 is TGTGCCAGCAGCCTCGACAGGGGGTCCTACAATGAGCAGTTCTTC.

This clone has only one observation. The rearrangement uses TRBV19 and TRBJ1-5; D is ambiguous. This CDR3 contains 15 residues. CDR1 is LNHDA, CDR2 SQIVND, per germline (reference sequence). Trimming shortened V by 0 bases and J by 0 bases, and 6 bases separated the two germline ends. The CDR3 region is CASSIEGNSNQPQHF. In DNA, the CDR3 is TGTGCCAGTAGTATAGAGGGCAATAGCAATCAGCCCCAGCATTTT. The whole variable domain, remainder taken from reference TRBV19 and TRBJ1-5, is DGGITQSPKYLFRKEGQNVTLSCEQNLNHDAMYWYRQDPGQGLRLIYYSQIVNDFQKGDIAEGYSVSREKKESFPLTVTSAQKNPTAFYLCASSIEGNSNQPQHFGDGTRLSIL.

In this sample, this clone turned up a few times. The gene calls are TRBV10-3 and TRBJ2-1, with D perhaps matching TRBD2 (5 bases). Trimming cost V 6 bases and J 7 bases, with 13 bases left between them. Germline CDR1 and CDR2: ENHRY and SYGVKD. The CDR3 has 13 residues. CDR3 nucleotides: TGTGCCATCAGACGGGGTCCGGGGAATGAGCAGTTCTTC. Translation: CAIRRGPGNEQFF.

The J gene is TRBJ1-2, the V gene TRBV5-6; a weak D match, TRBD1 (6 bases). CDR1 and CDR2 (germline): SGHDT, YYEEEE. V was shortened by 1 base and J by 8 bases, with 12 bases between the two germline ends. The CDR3 has 13 amino acids. CDR3 in amino acids: CASSLNRVGGYTF. The CDR3 DNA reads as TGTGCCAGCAGCTTGAACAGGGTAGGGGGCTACACCTTC.

The gene calls are TRBV7-9 and TRBJ2-3; TRBD1 matches 7 bases. The CDR3 spans 15 residues. The V and J ends lost 0 bases and 5 bases, in that order; junction bases with no gene match: 5. CDR1 is SEHNR, CDR2 FQNEAQ, per germline (reference sequence). Here the CDR3 reads CASSLARQGGDTQYF. In DNA form, the CDR3 reads TGTGCCAGCAGCTTAGCGCGACAGGGTGGAGATACGCAGTATTTT.

In its sample, this clone was seen once. CDR3 sequence reads: CASSLGQASTGELFF. CDR3 nucleotide sequence: TGCGCCAGCAGCTTGGGGCAGGCAAGCACCGGGGAGCTGTTTTTT. The chain uses TRBV5-1 and TRBJ2-2; D is undetermined. There are 15 residues in the CDR3. V was pared by 0 bases and J by 4 bases, with 10 bases between. CDR1 and CDR2 from the germline V gene are SGHRS and YFSETQ.